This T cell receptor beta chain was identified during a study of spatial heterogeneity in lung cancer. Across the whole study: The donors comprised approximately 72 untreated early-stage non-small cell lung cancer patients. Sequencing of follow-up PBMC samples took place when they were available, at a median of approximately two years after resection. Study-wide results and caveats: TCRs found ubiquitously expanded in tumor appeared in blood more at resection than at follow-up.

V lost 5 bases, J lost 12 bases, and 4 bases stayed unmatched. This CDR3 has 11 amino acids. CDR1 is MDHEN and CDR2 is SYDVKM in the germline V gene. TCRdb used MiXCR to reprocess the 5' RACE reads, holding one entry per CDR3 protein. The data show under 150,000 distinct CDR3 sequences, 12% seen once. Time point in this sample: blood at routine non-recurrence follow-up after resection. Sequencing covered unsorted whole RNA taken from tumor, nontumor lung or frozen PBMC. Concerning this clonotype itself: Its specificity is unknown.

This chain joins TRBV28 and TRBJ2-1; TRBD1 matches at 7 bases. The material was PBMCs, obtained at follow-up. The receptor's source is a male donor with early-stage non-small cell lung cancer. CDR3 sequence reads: CASSTRDRQFF. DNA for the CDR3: TGTGCCAGCAGTACCAGGGACAGGCAGTTCTTC.